This T cell receptor beta chain was documented in a study of T cell responses to AZD1222 COVID-19 vaccine. General study points: Only a handful of AZD1222 recipients, more than five in all, had baseline seropositivity.

CDR3 size: 15 residues. The germline V gene has CDR1 SGHTA and CDR2 FQGTGA. V lost 5 bases to trimming and J lost 5 bases; unmatched junction nucleotides: 10. Sequencing used immunoSEQ multiplex PCR; TCRdb keeps in-frame clones, though not all of them. The table shows 140,000 or so clones, with approximately 93% occurring only once. Worth noting for this clone: No antigen is known for it.

The sample here was peripheral blood, taken after recovery from COVID-19. This clonotype was sampled from an adult who had recovered from COVID-19. This sequence joins TRBV7-3 and TRBJ2-7, with TRBD2 identical over 9 bases. The CDR3 spells CASSAHSGSRNEQYF. DNA of the CDR3: TGTGCCAGCAGCGCCCATAGCGGGAGTCGGAACGAGCAGTACTTC.